Below, 32 T cell receptor beta chains from the same sample are listed, as sequenced in a study of T cells in Graves' hyperthyroidism and ophthalmopathy. Amplified regions were TCR beta CDR3 sequences from RNA transcripts. The HTBI set primed first-round TCR CDR3 RT-PCR. TCRdb ran MiXCR on the multiplex PCR reads and lists one entry per CDR3 protein. The top ten clones hold roughly 8.2% of a sample with about 540,000 distinct CDR3 sequences, just over 45% of them seen once. The sample taken for sequencing was peripheral blood or thyroid tissue (not recorded which). These receptors all come from a woman younger than 35 with Graves' hyperthyroidism.

This clonotype was seen just once. The rearrangement uses TRBV24-1 and TRBJ2-7, with TRBD2 identical over 14 bases. The junction had 8 bases not matched to a gene; V was cut back by 4 bases and J by 7 bases. The CDR3 has 16 amino acids. In germline, CDR1 is KGHDR, CDR2 SFDVKD. CDR3 region: CATSDSTSGRVDEQYF. In DNA form, the CDR3 reads TGTGCCACCAGTGACTCGACTAGCGGGAGGGTCGATGAGCAGTACTTC.

This rearrangement joins TRBV19 to TRBJ1-5; a possible D gene is TRBD1 (6 bases). V lost 6 bases to trimming and J lost 1 base, with 16 bases between them. The germline V gene has CDR1 LNHDA and CDR2 SQIVND (reference sequence). The CDR3 totals 16 residues. The CDR3 spells CASRGTRGASNQPQHF. DNA of the CDR3: TGTGCCAGTAGGGGGACAAGGGGCGCGAGCAATCAGCCCCAGCATTTT.

The J gene is TRBJ1-6, the V gene TRBV11-1, with D uncertain. The V and J ends lost 4 bases and 8 bases respectively, with 15 bases between them. This CDR3 contains 15 residues. Germline CDR1 SGHAT, CDR2 FQDESV (reference sequence). CDR3 sequence: CASSYSGRAHSPLHF. In DNA, the CDR3 is TGTGCCAGCAGCTATAGCGGGAGGGCGCATTCACCCCTCCACTTT.

This clonotype was counted ten times or more. The chain has TRBV25-1 and TRBJ1-2; D is possibly TRBD1 (5 bases). The CDR3 runs 13 residues. V was trimmed by 1 base and J by 6 bases, leaving 9 bases between them. CDR1 MGHDK and CDR2 SYGVNS come from the germline V gene. CDR3 DNA: TGTGCCAGCAGTGAATGGGGGACCCATGGCTACACCTTC. Its translation: CASSEWGTHGYTF.

This clonotype was observed a handful of times. This chain connects TRBV29-1 to TRBJ2-7; TRBD2 matches at 8 bases. Germline CDR1 SQVTM, CDR2 ANQGSEA. Trimming took 2 bases from V and 2 from J; bases not matched to a gene: 5. The CDR3 has 14 residues. The CDR3 here is CSVETSGTTYEQYF. The CDR3 coding sequence is TGCAGCGTTGAAACTAGCGGTACCACCTACGAGCAGTACTTC.

This chain links TRBV11-2 with TRBJ2-5, with 7 bases fitting TRBD1. In germline, CDR1 is SGHAT, CDR2 FQNNGV. The CDR3 has 15 residues. The trim removed 3 bases at V and 2 bases at J, leaving 6 bases unmatched. The CDR3 DNA follows: TGTGCCAGCAGCTTTAGTTCGACAGGGCAAGAGACCCAGTACTTC. Translation gives CASSFSSTGQETQYF.

This chain joins TRBV6-5 and TRBJ2-5; perhaps D is TRBD1 or TRBD2 (5 bases each). The CDR3 is 15 residues long. Germline V gene lookup returns CDR1 MNHEY and CDR2 SVGAGI. V gave up 2 bases and J gave up 1 base, with 11 bases separating them. The CDR3, as DNA: TGTGCCAGCAGTTACACGGGGACGAGCCAAGAGACCCAGTACTTC. Its translation: CASSYTGTSQETQYF.

This chain connects TRBV20-1 to TRBJ1-2; 7 nucleotides align to TRBD1. The CDR3 is 12 residues long. J was trimmed by 12 bases and V by 0 bases; bases with no gene match: 7. Germline V lookup: CDR1 DFQATT, CDR2 SNEGSKA (reference sequence). The CDR3 loop reads CSARDPLTGDTF. DNA for the CDR3: TGCAGTGCTAGAGATCCTTTAACAGGGGACACCTTC.

CDR3 bases: TGTGCCAGCAGCCAAGATTTGGTCCGGGCGGACGAGCAGTACTTC. This encodes CASSQDLVRADEQYF. This chain links TRBV14 with TRBJ2-7; unclear D gene. This CDR3 contains 15 residues. The germline V gene has CDR1 SGHDN and CDR2 FVKESK. V was clipped by 0 bases and J by 5 bases, with 14 bases between them.

The DNA of the CDR3 is TGCAGCGACACAAGACAGGGGGGGCAGCCCCAGCATTTT. Translation: CSDTRQGGQPQHF. This sequence joins TRBV29-1 and TRBJ1-5, with 9 bases lining up with TRBD1. V gave up 7 bases and J gave up 7 bases; unmatched junction bases: 8. The germline CDR1 and CDR2 sequences are SQVTM and ANQGSEA. The CDR3 is 13 amino acids.

J is TRBJ1-5 and V is TRBV20-1; the D is unclear. V was trimmed by 0 bases and J by 3 bases, leaving 12 bases between them. Germline CDR1 reads DFQATT; CDR2 reads SNEGSKA (reference sequence). The CDR3 contains 15 residues. CDR3 in amino acids: CSARDLGQNNQPQHF. CDR3 nucleotide sequence: TGCAGTGCTAGAGATCTCGGGCAGAACAATCAGCCCCAGCATTTT.

The chain links TRBV15 to TRBJ1-4; perhaps TRBD1 as D (6 bases). CDR3 length: 16 amino acids. In germline, CDR1 is LNHNV, CDR2 YYDKDF (reference sequence). Trimming stripped 0 bases from V and 5 bases from J, with 13 bases between. The CDR3 nucleotides read TGTGCCACCAGCAGAGATGGGCGGGACATCAATGAAAAACTGTTTTTT. This translates into CATSRDGRDINEKLFF.

This sequence joins TRBV7-6 and TRBJ2-7; D ambiguous. The CDR3 is 15 amino acids. The V and J ends lost 3 bases and 0 bases respectively, with 12 bases between them. Germline V gene data show CDR1 as SGHVS and CDR2 as FNYEAQ. The CDR3 coding sequence is TGTGCCAGCAGCTTTACGAGACGGAGCTCCTACGAGCAGTACTTC. Translated, it gives CASSFTRRSSYEQYF.

This clonotype was recorded many times. This chain links TRBV7-2 with TRBJ1-2; possibly TRBD1 for D (6 bases). Germline V gene lookup returns CDR1 SGHTA and CDR2 FQGNSA. This CDR3 has 14 amino acids. Trimming took off 1 base at V and 4 bases at J, with 10 bases between the two ends. CDR3 nucleotides: TGTGCCAGCAGCTTAGTCACAGGGAGCTATGGCTACACCTTC. Protein: CASSLVTGSYGYTF.

This clonotype was recorded many times. V usage is TRBV7-9 and J usage is TRBJ2-7; maybe TRBD1 (5 bases). The germline V and J ends were trimmed by 7 bases and 3 bases, with 7 bases remaining between them. The CDR3 length is 11 residues. Germline V gene lookup returns CDR1 SEHNR and CDR2 FQNEAQ (reference sequence). For the CDR3, the DNA is TGTGCCAGCAAGGGGAACTACGAGCAGTACTTC. Translated: CASKGNYEQYF.

This clonotype was seen more than once but under ten times. CDR3 bases: TGCAGCTCCCCAGGGCTAGACACTGAAGCTTTCTTT. Its protein is CSSPGLDTEAFF. The chain combines TRBV29-1 with TRBJ1-1; tentatively, D is TRBD1 (5 bases). The germline CDR1 and CDR2 sequences are SQVTM and ANQGSEA. CDR3 length: 12 amino acids. Trimming stripped 8 bases from V and 3 bases from J, with 13 bases between.

This clonotype has a handful of counts. This chain joins TRBV7-9 and TRBJ2-5; maybe TRBD2 (5 bases). CDR3 length: 14 amino acids. CDR1 and CDR2 (germline): SEHNR, FQNEAQ (reference sequence). Trimming removed 3 bases from V and 6 bases from J, with 14 bases in between. The CDR3 here is CASSFEGNIQTQYF. The CDR3 DNA is TGTGCCAGCAGCTTTGAGGGAAACATACAGACCCAGTACTTC.

The chain recombines TRBV25-1 with TRBJ1-6; weak D call: TRBD1 (6 bases). Per germline, CDR1 MGHDK and CDR2 SYGVNS. The CDR3 totals 13 residues. Trimming cost V 7 bases and J 8 bases, with 12 bases left between them. CDR3 loop: CASTRQVDSPLHF. CDR3 sequence (DNA): TGTGCCAGCACCCGACAGGTGGATTCACCCCTCCACTTT.

This chain links TRBV25-1 with TRBJ1-2; D not certain. Germline-derived CDR1 and CDR2 are MGHDK and SYGVNS. There are 13 residues in the CDR3. V lost 0 bases and J 3 bases, leaving 5 bases between the germline ends. The CDR3 loop reads CASSEYGYYGYTF. In nucleotides, the CDR3 is TGTGCCAGCAGTGAATATGGGTACTATGGCTACACCTTC.

The V call is TRBV6-1, the J call TRBJ2-7; D is uncertain. In germline, CDR1 is MNHNS, CDR2 SASEGT. Trimming pared 3 bases from V and 2 bases from J, leaving 5 bases between. The CDR3 is 12 amino acids. Here the CDR3 DNA reads TGTGCCAGCAGTGACATAGCCTACGAGCAGTACTTC. It translates to CASSDIAYEQYF.

This clonotype has only a few counts. Written as DNA, the CDR3 is TGTGCCAGCACCCCCTCGACGCAGGGGGCAGGAGCTTTCTTT. Amino acids: CASTPSTQGAGAFF. This chain links TRBV6-4 with TRBJ1-1; TRBD1 matches 8 bases. Trimming at V came to 7 bases and at J to 10 bases, leaving 14 bases not matched to a gene. Germline CDR1 is MRHNA and CDR2 is SNTAGT. The CDR3 has 14 amino acids.

This clonotype appeared once. The chain recombines TRBV7-2 with TRBJ2-7; D is unresolved. The length of the CDR3 is 15 residues. V lost 8 bases and J 4 bases, leaving 21 bases between the germline ends. Germline CDR1 SGHTA, CDR2 FQGNSA. CDR3 DNA sequence: TGTGCCAGCTCACCCTCCGCCACGTACGCTTACGAGCAGTACTTC. Translation gives CASSPSATYAYEQYF. Full variable domain (outside the CDR3, taken from reference TRBV7-2 and TRBJ2-7): GAGVSQSPSNKVTEKGKDVELRCDPISGHTALYWYRQSLGQGLEFLIYFQGNSAPDKSGLPSDRFSAERTGGSVSTLTIQRTQQEDSAVYLCASSPSATYAYEQYFGPGTRLTVT.

This chain connects TRBV2 to TRBJ1-1, with D maybe TRBD1 (5 bases). CDR1 is SNHLY, CDR2 FYNNEI, per germline. The V gene lost 4 bases and the J gene lost 7 bases, with 10 bases spanning the gap. There are 12 residues in the CDR3. DNA for the CDR3: TGTGCCAGCAGTGGCACGGGGGTTGAAGCTTTCTTT. Translated: CASSGTGVEAFF.

This clonotype was seen at least ten times. The V call is TRBV12-3 or TRBV12-4, the J call TRBJ1-1; D not resolved. CDR3 size: 12 residues. Trimming removed 3 bases from V and 5 bases from J, with 7 bases in between. The CDR3 spells CASSFGRTEAFF. Written as DNA, the CDR3 is TGTGCCAGCAGTTTTGGAAGGACTGAAGCTTTCTTT.

This clonotype was detected many times. The chain joins TRBV7-2 to TRBJ1-2; D is unclear. The germline gives CDR1 SGHTA, CDR2 FQGNSA. There are 13 residues in the CDR3. The germline V and J ends were trimmed by 3 bases and 4 bases, with 9 bases remaining between them. CDR3 in DNA: TGTGCCAGCAGCTTCGGACGGACCTATGGCTACACCTTC. It translates to CASSFGRTYGYTF.

The V call is TRBV7-9, the J call TRBJ1-5; D call uncertain. Germline V lookup: CDR1 SEHNR, CDR2 FQNEAQ (reference sequence). V lost 9 bases and J lost 4, with 16 bases in between. This CDR3 spans 14 amino acids. The CDR3 sequence is CASSPPRRNQPQHF. As DNA, the CDR3 is TGTGCCAGTAGTCCCCCAAGGAGAAATCAGCCCCAGCATTTT.

On this clonotype itself: A junction boundary mismatches the germline segment, possibly from a read error. CDR3 sequence (DNA): TGTGCCGGCAGCCGGGACTCAACCGAGCAGTACTTC. This codes for CAGSRDSTEQYF. V usage is TRBV7-6 and J usage is TRBJ2-7; D perhaps matches TRBD2 (6 bases). There are 12 residues in the CDR3. Looked up from germline, CDR1 is SGHVS and CDR2 is FNYEAQ.

This clonotype was observed at least ten times. The chain combines TRBV10-3 with TRBJ2-7; 10 bases align to TRBD2. This CDR3 contains 14 residues. Germline V gene data show CDR1 as ENHRY and CDR2 as SYGVKD. The V segment lost 4 bases and the J segment 4 bases; nucleotides outside the gene matches: 4. In DNA form, the CDR3 reads TGTGCCATCAGTGCAGGGACTAGCGTATACGAGCAGTACTTC. Its translation is CAISAGTSVYEQYF.

This clonotype was seen a handful of times. This chain connects TRBV19 to TRBJ2-5; D tentatively fits TRBD1 or TRBD2 (5 bases each). This CDR3 region has 14 residues. Germline V CDR1 and CDR2: LNHDA, SQIVND (reference sequence). With 6 bases removed from V and 4 bases from J, the gap between germline ends came to 15 bases. CDR3 amino acids: CASRLRAGTETQYF. The CDR3 DNA reads TGTGCCAGTAGACTTCGGGCAGGGACAGAGACCCAGTACTTC.

The chain has TRBV5-1 and TRBJ2-2; unclear D gene. V lost 3 bases and J 6 bases, leaving 3 bases between the germline ends. This CDR3 spans 11 amino acids. CDR1 is SGHRS and CDR2 is YFSETQ in the germline V gene. The CDR3 reads CASSYPGELFF. Here the CDR3 DNA reads TGCGCCAGCAGCTACCCCGGGGAGCTGTTTTTT.

The CDR3 DNA reads TGTGCCAGCAGCGCGCGGACAGGCCCGACTAACTATGGCTACACCTTC. Translated: CASSARTGPTNYGYTF. The rearrangement links TRBV11-1 to TRBJ1-2; 7 nucleotides agree with TRBD1. CDR1 SGHAT and CDR2 FQDESV come from the germline V gene (reference sequence). The CDR3 has 16 residues. Losses at the gene ends were 5 bases for V and 0 bases for J; bases not matched to a gene: 9. Variable domain in full (rest from reference TRBV11-1 and TRBJ1-2): EAEVAQSPRYKITEKSQAVAFWCDPISGHATLYWYRQILGQGPELLVQFQDESVVDDSQLPKDRFSAERLKGVDSTLKIQPAELGDSAMYLCASSARTGPTNYGYTFGSGTRLTVV.

The J gene is TRBJ2-2, the V gene TRBV2, with TRBD1 matching 7 bases. This CDR3 is built from 15 residues. From germline, CDR1 is SNHLY and CDR2 FYNNEI. V lost 10 bases, J lost 2 bases, and 10 bases stayed unmatched. The CDR3 sequence: CATRTGSGNTGELFF. For the CDR3, the DNA is TGTGCCACCAGGACAGGCTCTGGAAACACCGGGGAGCTGTTTTTT.